One and the same sample provided the 16 T cell receptor beta chains below, sequenced in a study of CD8+CD57+ T cells in acquired aplastic anemia (dated by TCRdb to between 2018 and 2020). The sequencing machine was an Illumina HiSeq 2000. Genomic DNA served as template for TCR beta VDJ combination and CDR3 sequence profiling. TCRdb trimmed the raw reads at Q25, called clones with MiXCR and kept productive beta chains. Every distinct CDR3 protein forms one entry, paired with its most common genes and DNA. In all, the sample holds under 200,000 distinct CDR3 sequences, and more than 45% of those were seen once. Around 9.7% of the sample is held by the ten biggest clonotypes. The patients picked for sequencing were ones in whom flow cytometry had shown an expansion of CD8+CD57+ cells. Sequenced sample: sorted CD4+, CD8+, or CD8+CD57+ T cells (not recorded which) from PBMCs. Receptors were obtained from a human donor with aplastic anemia.

This clonotype was picked up a small number of times. The rearrangement joins TRBV18 to TRBJ2-7; 9 bases are a match to TRBD1. Germline CDR1 is KGHSH and CDR2 is LQKENI. This CDR3 has 15 amino acids. Unmatched junction bases numbered 4, after V lost 1 base and J lost 3 bases. The CDR3 loop is CASSPLGTGLYEQYF. The DNA for the CDR3 is TGTGCCAGCTCACCACTAGGGACAGGGCTCTACGAGCAGTACTTC.

This clonotype was observed at least ten times. V and J are TRBV7-9 and TRBJ2-7; 7 positions match TRBD1. The CDR3 consists of 13 residues. Trimming removed 5 bases from V and 4 bases from J; junction bases left unmatched: 5. Looked up from germline, CDR1 is SEHNR and CDR2 is FQNEAQ (reference sequence). CDR3: CASSLIRGYEQYF. The DNA of the CDR3 is TGTGCCAGCAGCCTCATCAGGGGGTACGAGCAGTACTTC.

This clonotype was counted once. This may arise from a read error, as a much more abundant clone is one base away. This chain connects TRBV11-2 to TRBJ2-5; 8 nucleotides agree with TRBD2. The CDR3 is 16 residues long. The germline V gene encodes CDR1 SGHAT and CDR2 FQNNGV. Here the CDR3 reads CARSLGFLAGEETQYF. Written as DNA, the CDR3 is TGTGCCCGCAGCTTAGGGTTCCTAGCGGGCGAGGAGACCCAGTACTTC.

This rearrangement joins TRBV9 to TRBJ2-3, with 9 bases that match TRBD2. Germline V gene data show CDR1 as SGDLS and CDR2 as YYNGEE. J gave up 6 bases and V 0 bases, and 8 bases lay outside the gene matches. The CDR3 spans 16 residues. The chain's CDR3 is CASSVGEGLAGDTQYF. As DNA, the CDR3 is TGTGCCAGCAGCGTAGGTGAGGGGCTAGCGGGGGATACGCAGTATTTT. The whole variable domain, filled in from reference TRBV9 and TRBJ2-3, reads DSGVTQTPKHLITATGQRVTLRCSPRSGDLSVYWYQQSLDQGLQFLIQYYNGEERAKGNILERFSAQQFPDLHSELNLSSLELGDSALYFCASSVGEGLAGDTQYFGPGTRLTVL.

Of note for this clonotype: Just one base apart from a much larger clone, this may be a read error. In this CDR3 the conserved last residue, phenylalanine or tryptophan, is missing, so a read error is likely. The rearrangement links TRBV9 to TRBJ1-1; tentatively, D is TRBD1 (6 bases). The CDR3 length is 15 residues. Germline V gives CDR1 SGDLS, CDR2 YYNGEE. V gave up 0 bases and J gave up 0 bases, with 9 bases separating them. The CDR3 region has the DNA TGTGCCAGCAGCGTAGGTCAGGGGCTGAACACTGAAGCTTTCCTT. Its translation: CASSVGQGLNTEAFL.

This chain links TRBV24-1 with TRBJ2-1; D gene uncertain. Germline V CDR1 and CDR2: KGHDR, SFDVKD. V gave up 4 bases and J gave up 5 bases, with 8 bases separating them. The CDR3 sequence is 13 residues long. The chain's CDR3 is CATSEPFHNEQFF. For the CDR3, the DNA is TGTGCCACCAGTGAGCCCTTCCACAATGAGCAGTTCTTC.

This clonotype was observed many times. This rearrangement joins TRBV15 to TRBJ1-1; D may be TRBD1 (6 bases). In germline, CDR1 is LNHNV, CDR2 YYDKDF (reference sequence). V shed 4 bases and J shed 5 bases, with 14 bases lying between them. The CDR3 sequence is 14 residues long. The CDR3 spells CATSKRGGETEAFF. DNA of the CDR3: TGTGCCACCAGCAAGAGGGGGGGAGAGACTGAAGCTTTCTTT.

The V gene is TRBV15, the J gene TRBJ1-5, with a tentative D call TRBD1 (5 bases). Germline CDR1 is LNHNV and CDR2 is YYDKDF (reference sequence). The CDR3 totals 17 residues. Trimming took off 1 base at V and 3 bases at J, with 16 bases between the two ends. CDR3 loop: CATSRVTGGGYNQPQHF. In nucleotides, the CDR3 is TGTGCCACCAGCAGAGTCACGGGGGGGGGTTACAATCAGCCCCAGCATTTT.

In this sample, this clonotype turned up a few times. The chain employs TRBV15 and TRBJ1-5; no firm D call. There are 15 residues in the CDR3. Germline-derived CDR1 and CDR2 are LNHNV and YYDKDF (reference sequence). With 0 bases removed from V and 4 bases from J, the gap between germline ends came to 10 bases. DNA for the CDR3: TGTGCCACCAGCAGAGATCACGGTCCGAATCAGCCCCAGCATTTT. This codes for CATSRDHGPNQPQHF. The full variable domain, completed using reference TRBV15 and TRBJ1-5, is DAMVIQNPRYQVTQFGKPVTLSCSQTLNHNVMYWYQQKSSQAPKLLFHYYDKDFNNEADTPDNFQSRRPNTSFCFLDIRSPGLGDTAMYLCATSRDHGPNQPQHFGDGTRLSIL.

The chain combines TRBV10-3 with TRBJ1-1; D gene uncertain. The V end lost 10 bases, the J end lost 4 bases, and 10 bases lay between the germline ends. The CDR3 is 11 amino acids. CDR1 is ENHRY, CDR2 SYGVKD, per germline. DNA of the CDR3: TGTGCCAGCACCCTTAGCACTGAAGCTTTCTTT. Its protein product is CASTLSTEAFF.

The chain recombines TRBV7-3 with TRBJ1-1; D perhaps matches TRBD1 (6 bases). V was shortened by 2 bases and J by 7 bases, with 14 bases between the two germline ends. Germline CDR1 SGHTA, CDR2 FQGTGA. The length of the CDR3 is 14 residues. CDR3 sequence: CASSLGGQGYEAFF. The CDR3 DNA follows: TGTGCCAGCAGCTTAGGGGGGCAGGGGTATGAAGCTTTCTTT.

This chain links TRBV6-1 with TRBJ1-5; D is perhaps TRBD1 (6 bases). The CDR3 length is 14 residues. V lost 2 bases and J lost 7, with 12 bases in between. Germline CDR1 MNHNS, CDR2 SASEGT. The CDR3 nucleotides read TGTGCCAGCAGTGAAATCAGGGGTCAACAGCCCCAGCATTTT. Its translation is CASSEIRGQQPQHF.

Only one count was recorded for this clonotype. Here the CDR3 omits its conserved ending phenylalanine or tryptophan, so a read error is the likely source. V and J are TRBV5-1 and TRBJ1-5, with TRBD1 as a possible D gene (5 bases). Germline V gene lookup returns CDR1 SGHRS and CDR2 YFSETQ. The CDR3 spans 14 residues. The ends were cut back, 3 bases at V and 4 bases at J, with 11 bases in the middle. This chain's CDR3 is CASSYDSKNQPQHS. CDR3 coding DNA: TGCGCCAGCAGCTACGACAGTAAAAATCAGCCCCAGCATTCT.

This clonotype was seen at least ten times. The gene calls are TRBV2 and TRBJ2-2, with unresolved D. CDR1 SNHLY and CDR2 FYNNEI come from the germline V gene. The V and J ends lost 6 bases and 4 bases respectively, with 15 bases between them. CDR3 size: 15 residues. This CDR3 is CASRRHPAATGELFF. In nucleotides, the CDR3 is TGTGCCAGCAGAAGACATCCGGCGGCCACCGGGGAGCTGTTTTTT.

This clonotype has a single count. The rearrangement uses TRBV15 and TRBJ2-1; D ambiguous. Germline loops: CDR1 LNHNV, CDR2 YYDKDF (reference sequence). Between the trimmed V and J ends, which lost 0 bases and 10 bases, there was a span of 10 bases. The CDR3 has 13 residues. This CDR3 reads CATSRDFRQEQFF. The CDR3 DNA is TGTGCCACCAGCAGAGATTTTCGTCAGGAGCAGTTCTTC.

This clonotype was counted ten times or more. This may be a read error: a much more frequent sequence differs by one nucleotide. The genes are TRBV24-1 and TRBJ2-1, with no clear D. This CDR3 comprises 11 residues. The germline gives CDR1 KGHDR, CDR2 SFDVKD. The ends were cut back, 0 bases at V and 12 bases at J, with 5 bases in the middle. CDR3 residues: CATSDLWGQFF. CDR3 DNA sequence: TGTGCCACCAGTGATTTGTGGGGGCAGTTCTTC.